This note documents a single T cell receptor beta chain sequence. This clonotype was found many times. It has no known antigen specificity. Per-base quality was not reported, and no clone a single base away is much larger than it. The data were taken from a study of response to subunit inactivated influenza vaccine (dated by TCRdb to the late 2010s). As for the study more broadly: The study used deep quantitative T cell receptor repertoire profiling to track responses to a trivalent subunit inactivated influenza vaccine.

After removal of 6 bases from V and 5 bases from J, the junction retains 9 bases not matched to a gene. From its cysteine to its phenylalanine, the CDR3 spans 15 amino acids. Only the CDR3 DNA stays, 45 bases, in frame from base 1. CDR1 and CDR2 are read off the germline V gene as MNHEY and SVGEGT. The library was generated by RT-PCR. The instrument given in TCRdb is Illumina HiSeq 2500. TCRdb trimmed public reads at Q25 via fastp, called clones via MiXCR and kept in-frame beta chains. Merged by CDR3 protein, the rows form single entries marked with the most common genes and DNA. For this sample the table gives about 570,000 distinct CDR3 sequences, of which about 10% were detected only once. 8% to 13% of the sample rests with the top ten. Findings and caveats that apply to the study as a whole: It was suggested by the authors that each seasonal influenza vaccination may recruit only a limited number of new T cells.

The same data also went into a second study, on T cells expressing NK-cell markers. The second study reports: TCR beta cDNA libraries were prepared using 5'RACE template switching, which introduced a universal primer site and unique molecular identifiers. Three sorted T-cell subsets (CD3+CD56+NKG2C+, CD3+CD56+NKG2C- and CD3+CD56-NKG2C+) from roughly 8 donors had their TCR beta-chain repertoires profiled. Seven of the eight sequenced donors were HCMV-seropositive and one was HCMV-seronegative. In several experiments an anti-gammadeltaTCR antibody was added to restrict sorting to alphabetaTCR-expressing T cells. In six donors, the dominant CD3+CD56+NKG2C+ clonotypes were among the top 10 CD8+ clonotypes and accounted for roughly 1.0-8% of CD8+ T cells. Those dominant clonotypes were again the most abundant among CD3+CD56-NKG2C+ cells in several donors, at 28.3-60.1%. Whether the expanded NKG2C-expressing T cell clones were specific for HCMV antigens was left unclear. Randomly selected healthy volunteers, three men and five women, were used as the eight sequenced donors. To determine HCMV serostatus, a commercial ELISA kit was used to detect HCMV-specific IgG in serum. Ficoll density gradient centrifugation was used to isolate peripheral blood mononuclear cells from blood. For several donors, unsorted PBMC were also used to sequence bulk peripheral blood T-cell repertoires. cDNA synthesis was primed from the TCR beta constant segment and was followed by two successive PCR amplification steps. The libraries were sequenced on Illumina HiSeq 2000/2500, MiSeq or NextSeq, producing 2 x 150 bp reads. MIGEC was used to demultiplex reads and group the reads by UMI, and MiTCR was used to assemble and quantify clonotypes. To remove erroneous sequences, TCR cDNA sequences were retained only when supported by two or more reads. Downstream repertoire analysis used the tcR package, and clonotypes were matched across fractions by CDR3 nucleotide sequence plus V segment. Antigen specificity was annotated against VDJdb with VDJmatch, allowing one amino acid substitution in CDR3.

Rearrangement joined TRBV6-2 or TRBV6-3 to TRBJ2-3; TRBD1 lines up with 9 middle nucleotides. This material consisted of PBMCs from blood, taken on the day of vaccination. The receptor comes from a middle-aged man who received an inactivated influenza vaccine. Donor details come from another sample of the same person, matched by shared clones. The nucleotides are TGTGCCAGCAGGCCAGGGACAGGGTGGAGAGATACGCAGTATTTT. Its amino acids are CASRPGTGWRDTQYF.